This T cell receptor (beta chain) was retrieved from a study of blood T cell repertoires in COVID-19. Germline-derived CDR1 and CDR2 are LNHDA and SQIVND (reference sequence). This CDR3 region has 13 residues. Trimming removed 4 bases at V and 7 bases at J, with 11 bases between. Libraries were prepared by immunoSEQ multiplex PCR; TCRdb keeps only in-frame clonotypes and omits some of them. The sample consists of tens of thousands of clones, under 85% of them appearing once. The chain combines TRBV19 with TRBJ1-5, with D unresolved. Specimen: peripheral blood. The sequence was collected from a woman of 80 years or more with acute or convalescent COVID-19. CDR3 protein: CASSRGPRQPQHF. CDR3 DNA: TGTGCCAGTAGTAGAGGGCCGAGACAGCCCCAGCATTTT. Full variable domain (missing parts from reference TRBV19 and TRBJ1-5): DGGITQSPKYLFRKEGQNVTLSCEQNLNHDAMYWYRQDPGQGLRLIYYSQIVNDFQKGDIAEGYSVSREKKESFPLTVTSAQKNPTAFYLCASSRGPRQPQHFGDGTRLSIL.